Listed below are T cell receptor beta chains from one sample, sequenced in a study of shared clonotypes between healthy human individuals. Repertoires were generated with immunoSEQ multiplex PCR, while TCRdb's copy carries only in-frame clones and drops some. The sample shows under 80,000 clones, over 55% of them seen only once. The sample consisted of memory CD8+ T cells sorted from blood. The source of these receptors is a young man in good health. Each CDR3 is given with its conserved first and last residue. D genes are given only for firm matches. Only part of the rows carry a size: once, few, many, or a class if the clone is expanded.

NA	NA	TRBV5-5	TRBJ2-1	CASSLGNEQFF	TGTGCCAGCAGCCTGGGTAATGAGCAGTTCTTC
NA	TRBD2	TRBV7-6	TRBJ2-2	CASSLRLAVNTGELFF	TGTGCCAGCAGCCTCAGGCTAGCGGTAAACACCGGGGAGCTGTTTTTT
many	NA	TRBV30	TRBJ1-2	CAWSVGRGIEGYTF	TGTGCCTGGAGTGTGGGCAGGGGAATTGAAGGCTACACCTTC
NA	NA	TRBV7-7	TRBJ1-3	CASSPGIQNTIYF	TGTGCTAGCAGCCCAGGGATTCAGAACACCATATATTTT
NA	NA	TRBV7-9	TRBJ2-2	CASSLVGRITGELFF	TGTGCCAGCAGCTTAGTCGGGAGAATCACCGGGGAGCTGTTTTTT
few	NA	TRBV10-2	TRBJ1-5	CASSESRQSNQPQHF	TGCGCCAGCAGTGAGTCGCGGCAGAGCAATCAGCCCCAGCATTTT
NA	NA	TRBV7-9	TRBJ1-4	CASSLGPSAEKLFF	TGTGCCAGCAGCCTGGGACCGTCGGCAGAAAAACTGTTTTTT
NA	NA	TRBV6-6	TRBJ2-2	CASSPGGELFF	TGTGCCAGCAGCCCTGGTGGGGAGCTGTTTTTT
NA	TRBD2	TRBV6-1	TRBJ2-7	CASSAGSPSGFYEQYF	TGTGCCAGCAGTGCAGGCTCGCCTAGCGGTTTCTACGAGCAGTACTTC
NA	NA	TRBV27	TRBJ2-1	CASSLEVASSGNEQFF	TGTGCCAGCAGTTTAGAGGTAGCCTCTAGTGGCAATGAGCAGTTCTTC
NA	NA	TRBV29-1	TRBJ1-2	CSVEGSLANYGYTF	TGCAGCGTTGAAGGGTCATTAGCTAACTATGGCTACACCTTC
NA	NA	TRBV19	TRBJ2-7	CASSTENSYEQYF	TGTGCCAGTAGTACAGAAAACTCCTACGAGCAGTACTTC
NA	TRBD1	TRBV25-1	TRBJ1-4	CASSGVDRENEKLFF	TGTGCCAGCAGTGGTGTTGACAGGGAGAATGAAAAACTGTTTTTT
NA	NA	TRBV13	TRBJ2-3	CASSSGQTGRDTQYF	TGTGCCAGCAGCTCAGGACAGACAGGTCGGGATACGCAGTATTTT
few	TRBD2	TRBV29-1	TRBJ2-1	CSVNGLAGNSYNEQFF	TGCAGCGTTAACGGACTAGCGGGGAACTCCTACAATGAGCAGTTCTTC
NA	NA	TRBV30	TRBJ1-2	CAWSPTGNYGYTF	TGTGCCTGGAGTCCGACAGGCAACTATGGCTACACCTTC
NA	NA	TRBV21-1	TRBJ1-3	CASKRGGALSGNTIYF	TGTGCCAGCAAGAGGGGGGGCGCCCTCTCTGGAAACACCATATATTTT
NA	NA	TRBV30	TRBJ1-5	CAWTSGGGAEPQHF	TGTGCCTGGACCAGTGGGGGGGGCGCGGAGCCCCAGCATTTT
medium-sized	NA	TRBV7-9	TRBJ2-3	CASSSSSGTYF	TGTGCCAGCAGCTCCTCCTCCGGGACATACTTT
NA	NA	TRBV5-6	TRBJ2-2	CASSLVGGKIGQTGELFF	TGTGCCAGCAGCTTGGTCGGGGGCAAGATTGGACAGACCGGGGAGCTGTTTTTT
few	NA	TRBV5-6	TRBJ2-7	CASSLQGYEQYF	TGTGCCAGCAGCTTACAGGGCTACGAGCAGTACTTC
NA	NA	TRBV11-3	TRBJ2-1	CASSIRGGSYNEQFF	TGTGCCAGCAGCATAAGAGGGGGCTCCTACAATGAGCAGTTCTTC
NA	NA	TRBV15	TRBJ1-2	CATSRGTDLHGYTF	TGTGCCACCAGCAGAGGGACGGATTTACATGGCTACACCTTC
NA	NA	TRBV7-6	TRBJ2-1	CASSFNEGLEQFF	TGTGCCAGCAGCTTTAACGAGGGGCTTGAGCAGTTCTTC
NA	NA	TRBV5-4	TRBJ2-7	CASSGDVSHEQYF	TGTGCCAGCAGCGGGGACGTCTCCCACGAGCAGTACTTC
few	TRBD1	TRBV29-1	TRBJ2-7	CSVRTGYEQYF	TGCAGCGTCAGGACAGGCTACGAGCAGTACTTC
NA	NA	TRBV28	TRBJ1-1	CASSSPSATEAFF	TGTGCCAGCAGTTCTCCGAGCGCCACAGAAGCTTTCTTT
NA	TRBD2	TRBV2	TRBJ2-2	CASKSDPGLLNTGELFF	TGTGCCAGCAAATCAGACCCGGGACTACTAAACACCGGGGAGCTGTTTTTT
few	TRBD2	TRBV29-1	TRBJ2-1	CSVNFGTSGINEQFF	TGCAGCGTTAACTTTGGGACTAGCGGGATAAATGAGCAGTTCTTC
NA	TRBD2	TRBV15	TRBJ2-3	CATLWREGTDTQYF	TGTGCCACCCTATGGCGGGAGGGCACAGATACGCAGTATTTT
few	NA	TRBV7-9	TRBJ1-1	CASSLEQGRTEAFF	TGTGCCAGCAGCTTAGAGCAGGGGCGCACTGAAGCTTTCTTT
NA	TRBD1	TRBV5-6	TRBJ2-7	CASRATGAPWDEQYF	TGTGCCAGCAGGGCTACAGGGGCCCCATGGGACGAGCAGTACTTC
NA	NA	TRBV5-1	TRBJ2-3	CASSLGQGNQPQYF	TGCGCCAGCAGCTTGGGGCAGGGGAATCAGCCCCAGTATTTT
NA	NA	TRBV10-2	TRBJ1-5	CASSEQMVGLSQPQHF	TGCGCCAGCAGTGAACAAATGGTGGGGTTATCGCAGCCCCAGCATTTT
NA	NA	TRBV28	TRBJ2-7	CASTPPGLFYEQYF	TGTGCCAGCACCCCCCCGGGCCTCTTCTACGAGCAGTACTTC
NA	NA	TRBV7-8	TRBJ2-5	CASSLSLAVETQYF	TGTGCCAGCAGCTTAAGTCTGGCGGTAGAGACCCAGTACTTC
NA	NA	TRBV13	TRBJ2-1	CASSPGSSYNEQFF	TGTGCCAGCTCCCCCGGTAGCTCCTACAATGAGCAGTTCTTC
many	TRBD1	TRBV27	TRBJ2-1	CASSLTTGKDEQFF	TGTGCCAGCAGCTTAACGACAGGGAAGGATGAGCAGTTCTTC
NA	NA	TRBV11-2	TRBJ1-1	CASSLGGGNTEAFF	TGTGCCAGCAGCTTAGGCGGGGGGAACACTGAAGCTTTCTTT
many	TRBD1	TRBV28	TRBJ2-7	CASSSLTGLVGLEQYF	TGTGCCAGCAGTTCCCTGACAGGGTTGGTCGGCCTCGAGCAGTACTTC
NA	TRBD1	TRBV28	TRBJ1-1	CASTNFWNPGQGEVHTEAFF	TGTGCCAGCACCAATTTTTGGAATCCGGGACAGGGGGAAGTGCACACTGAAGCTTTCTTT
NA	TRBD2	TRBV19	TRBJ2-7	CASSMTGGPLEQYF	TGTGCCAGTAGTATGACGGGAGGGCCGCTTGAGCAGTACTTC
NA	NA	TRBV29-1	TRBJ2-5	CSVETGFQETQYF	TGCAGCGTTGAAACCGGGTTTCAAGAGACCCAGTACTTC
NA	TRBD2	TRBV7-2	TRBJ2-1	CASSMGLAGVNEQFF	TGTGCCAGCAGCATGGGACTAGCGGGAGTTAATGAGCAGTTCTTC
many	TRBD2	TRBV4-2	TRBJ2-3	CASSQRTSGDTDTQYF	TGTGCCAGCAGCCAACGGACTAGCGGGGACACAGATACGCAGTATTTT
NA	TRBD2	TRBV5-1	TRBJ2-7	CASSLGVDFGLAGMSYEQYF	TGCGCCAGCAGCTTGGGGGTGGACTTCGGACTAGCGGGGATGTCCTACGAGCAGTACTTC
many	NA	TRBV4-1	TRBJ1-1	CASSQSGGIRTEAFF	TGCGCCAGCAGCCAGAGTGGAGGTATCCGAACTGAAGCTTTCTTT
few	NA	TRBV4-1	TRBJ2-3	CASSQRTVTSTDTQYF	TGCGCCAGCAGCCAACGGACAGTTACTAGCACAGATACGCAGTATTTT
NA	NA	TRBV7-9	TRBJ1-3	CASSLTASGNTIYF	TGTGCCAGCAGCTTAACGGCCTCTGGAAACACCATATATTTT
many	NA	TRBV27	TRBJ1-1	CASSETGYEDEAFF	TGTGCCAGCAGTGAAACAGGGTATGAGGATGAAGCTTTCTTT
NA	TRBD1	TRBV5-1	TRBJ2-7	CARAVAGTGPSLGAYEQYF	TGCGCCAGGGCAGTCGCCGGGACAGGGCCGAGCCTGGGGGCCTACGAGCAGTACTTC
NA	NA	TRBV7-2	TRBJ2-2	CASSLDRSRGSGELFF	TGTGCCAGCAGCTTAGATCGTAGCAGGGGCTCCGGGGAGCTGTTTTTT
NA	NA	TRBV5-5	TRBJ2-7	CASSQSRGNYEQYF	TGTGCCAGCAGCCAGTCGAGGGGCAACTACGAGCAGTACTTC
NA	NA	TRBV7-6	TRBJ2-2	CASSPRSLVNTGELFF	TGTGCCAGCAGCCCCCGCAGTTTAGTAAACACCGGGGAGCTGTTTTTT
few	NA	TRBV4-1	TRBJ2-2	CASSQEGSNTGELFF	TGCGCCAGCAGCCAAGAAGGCTCGAACACCGGGGAGCTGTTTTTT
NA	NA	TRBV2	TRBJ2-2	CASRRTAGELFF	TGTGCCAGCAGACGGACAGCCGGGGAGCTGTTTTTT
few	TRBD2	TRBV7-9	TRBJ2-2	CASTLLAGVNTGELFF	TGTGCCAGCACCTTATTAGCGGGAGTAAACACCGGGGAGCTGTTTTTT
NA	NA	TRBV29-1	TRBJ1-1	CSVYPGLSVPEAFF	TGCAGCGTGTACCCCGGACTTTCAGTCCCTGAAGCTTTCTTT
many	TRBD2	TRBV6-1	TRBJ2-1	CASSVLAGTPYNEQFF	TGTGCCAGCAGTGTGCTAGCGGGGACCCCCTACAATGAGCAGTTCTTC